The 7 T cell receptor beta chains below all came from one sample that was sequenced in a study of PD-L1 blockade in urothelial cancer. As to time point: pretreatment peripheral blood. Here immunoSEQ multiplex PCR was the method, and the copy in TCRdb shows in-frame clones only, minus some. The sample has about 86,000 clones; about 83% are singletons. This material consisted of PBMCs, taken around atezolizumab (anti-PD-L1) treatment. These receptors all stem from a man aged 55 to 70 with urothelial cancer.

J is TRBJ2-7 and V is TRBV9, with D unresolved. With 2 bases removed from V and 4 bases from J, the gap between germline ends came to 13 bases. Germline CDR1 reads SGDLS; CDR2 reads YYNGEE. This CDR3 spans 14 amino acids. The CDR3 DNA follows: TGTGCCAGCAGCGTTAGCTACATACGATACGAGCAGTACTTC. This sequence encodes CASSVSYIRYEQYF. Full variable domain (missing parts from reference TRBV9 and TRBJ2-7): DSGVTQTPKHLITATGQRVTLRCSPRSGDLSVYWYQQSLDQGLQFLIQYYNGEERAKGNILERFSAQQFPDLHSELNLSSLELGDSALYFCASSVSYIRYEQYFGPGTRLTVT.

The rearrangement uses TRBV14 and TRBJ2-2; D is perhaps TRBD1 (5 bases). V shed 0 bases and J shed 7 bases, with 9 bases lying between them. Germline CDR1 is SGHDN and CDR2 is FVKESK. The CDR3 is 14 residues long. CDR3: CASSQEQVRGELFF. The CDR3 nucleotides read TGTGCCAGCAGCCAAGAACAGGTTCGCGGGGAGCTGTTTTTT. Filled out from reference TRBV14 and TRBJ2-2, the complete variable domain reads EAGVTQFPSHSVIEKGQTVTLRCDPISGHDNLYWYRRVMGKEIKFLLHFVKESKQDESGMPNNRFLAERTGGTYSTLKVQPAELEDSGVYFCASSQEQVRGELFFGEGSRLTVL.

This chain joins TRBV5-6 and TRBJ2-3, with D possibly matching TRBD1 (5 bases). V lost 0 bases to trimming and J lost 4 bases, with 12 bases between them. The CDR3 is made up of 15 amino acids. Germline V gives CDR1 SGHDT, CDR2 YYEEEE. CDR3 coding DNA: TGTGCCAGCAGCTTGGGAAGGGGTCTCGCAGATACGCAGTATTTT. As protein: CASSLGRGLADTQYF.

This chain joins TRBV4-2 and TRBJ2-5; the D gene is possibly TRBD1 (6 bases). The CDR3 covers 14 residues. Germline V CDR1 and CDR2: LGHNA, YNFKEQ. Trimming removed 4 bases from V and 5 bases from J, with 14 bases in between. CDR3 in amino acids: CASSPGHLEETQYF. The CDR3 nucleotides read TGTGCCAGCAGCCCGGGACACTTGGAGGAGACCCAGTACTTC.

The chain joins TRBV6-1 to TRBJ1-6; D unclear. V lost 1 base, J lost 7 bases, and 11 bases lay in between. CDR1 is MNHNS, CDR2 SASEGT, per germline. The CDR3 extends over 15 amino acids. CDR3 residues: CASSEVALWNSPLHF. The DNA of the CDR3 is TGTGCCAGCAGTGAAGTCGCTCTATGGAATTCACCCCTCCACTTT.

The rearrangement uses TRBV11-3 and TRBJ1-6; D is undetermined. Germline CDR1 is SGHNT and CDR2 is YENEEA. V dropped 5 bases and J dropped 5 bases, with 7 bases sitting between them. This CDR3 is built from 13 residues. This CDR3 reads CASSATNNSPLHF. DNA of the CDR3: TGTGCCAGCAGCGCCACTAATAATTCACCCCTCCACTTT.

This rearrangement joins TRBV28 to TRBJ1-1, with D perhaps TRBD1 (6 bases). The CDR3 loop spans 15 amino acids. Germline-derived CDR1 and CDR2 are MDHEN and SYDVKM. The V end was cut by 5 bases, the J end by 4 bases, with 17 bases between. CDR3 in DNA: TGTGCCAGCAGTACAAACAGGGTGGGAAGCACTGAAGCTTTCTTT. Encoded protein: CASSTNRVGSTEAFF. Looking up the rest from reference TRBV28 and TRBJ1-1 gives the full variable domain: DVKVTQSSRYLVKRTGEKVFLECVQDMDHENMFWYRQDPGLGLRLIYFSYDVKMKEKGDIPEGYSVSREKKERFSLILESASTNQTSMYLCASSTNRVGSTEAFFGQGTRLTVV.